This is a list of T cell receptor beta chains from one sample in a study of early T cells in non-severe SARS-CoV-2 infection. MiXCR, applied by TCRdb to the 5' RACE reads, yields one record per CDR3 protein. The sample lists tens of thousands of distinct CDR3 sequences; roughly 12% were seen once. Sequencing was performed on whole blood. Receptor source: an adult who was a healthcare worker with PCR-confirmed SARS-CoV-2 infection or an uninfected control (not recorded which). The CDR3 runs from the conserved cysteine through the conserved F or W. A D gene is named only where the DNA matches it firmly. Rows may omit the clone size; those that give it use once, few, many or a size class.

j_call: TRBJ2-3; clone_size: many; v_call: TRBV24-1; d_call: .; cdr3_nt: TGTGCCACCAGTGATCGGACAGATACGCAGTATTTT; cdr3_aa: CATSDRTDTQYF
j_call: TRBJ2-1; clone_size: few; v_call: TRBV13; d_call: TRBD1; cdr3_nt: TGTGCCAGCAGCGGAACCGGGACAGGGAGTTACAATGAGCAGTTCTTC; cdr3_aa: CASSGTGTGSYNEQFF
j_call: TRBJ2-7; clone_size: few; v_call: TRBV6-1; d_call: TRBD2; cdr3_nt: TGTGCCAGCAGTGAAGAGCCCCCGGGACTAGCGGCCTATGGCGGAGAGGGCGAGCAGTACTTC; cdr3_aa: CASSEEPPGLAAYGGEGEQYF
j_call: TRBJ2-1; clone_size: .; v_call: TRBV12-3/TRBV12-4; d_call: TRBD2; cdr3_nt: TGTGCCAGCAGTTTCCAGCGGGGGATGAATGAGCAGTTCTTC; cdr3_aa: CASSFQRGMNEQFF
j_call: TRBJ2-1; clone_size: once; v_call: TRBV25-1; d_call: TRBD2; cdr3_nt: TGTGCCAGCAGTGCATGGCTAGCGGGGGGCTATGAGCAGTTCTTC; cdr3_aa: CASSAWLAGGYEQFF
j_call: TRBJ1-2; clone_size: many; v_call: TRBV11-2; d_call: .; cdr3_nt: TGTGCCAGCAGCTTAGTTGCGGGGTTTGGCTATGGCTACACCTTC; cdr3_aa: CASSLVAGFGYGYTF
j_call: TRBJ2-3; clone_size: .; v_call: TRBV9; d_call: TRBD2; cdr3_nt: TGTGAGCGGGGCCTCACAGATACGCAGTATTTT; cdr3_aa: CERGLTDTQYF
j_call: TRBJ2-1; clone_size: .; v_call: TRBV6-5; d_call: TRBD2; cdr3_nt: TGTGCCAGCAGTTCCCTCCTCCTAGCGGGGGGATACAATGAGCAGTTCTTC; cdr3_aa: CASSSLLLAGGYNEQFF
j_call: TRBJ2-3; clone_size: .; v_call: TRBV24-1; d_call: TRBD1; cdr3_nt: TGTGTCACCAGGGACAGGCGTCGGGATACGCAGTATTTT; cdr3_aa: CVTRDRRRDTQYF
j_call: TRBJ2-2; clone_size: .; v_call: TRBV5-6; d_call: .; cdr3_nt: TGTGCCAGCAGCCCCCCCATGACCGGGGAGCTGTTTTTT; cdr3_aa: CASSPPMTGELFF
j_call: TRBJ2-2; clone_size: many; v_call: TRBV12-3/TRBV12-4; d_call: .; cdr3_nt: TGTGCCAGCAGTTCTGTTAGCGGTTCAGGGGAGCTGTTTTTT; cdr3_aa: CASSSVSGSGELFF
j_call: TRBJ2-7; clone_size: many; v_call: TRBV28; d_call: .; cdr3_nt: TGTGCCAGCAGTTTAAAACAGACTCGCGAGCAGTACTTC; cdr3_aa: CASSLKQTREQYF
j_call: TRBJ2-1; clone_size: .; v_call: TRBV20-1; d_call: TRBD2; cdr3_nt: TGCAGTGCTAGAGATCACCTAGCGGGAAACAATGAGCAGTTCTTC; cdr3_aa: CSARDHLAGNNEQFF
j_call: TRBJ2-3; clone_size: many; v_call: TRBV24-1; d_call: TRBD1; cdr3_nt: TGTGCCACCTTGGACAGGCTCGAGATAACAGATACGCAGTATTTT; cdr3_aa: CATLDRLEITDTQYF
j_call: TRBJ2-2; clone_size: .; v_call: TRBV7-6; d_call: .; cdr3_nt: TGTGCCAGCAGCTTAGTCTACCCCCCTGGGGAGCTGTTTTTT; cdr3_aa: CASSLVYPPGELFF
j_call: TRBJ2-3; clone_size: few; v_call: TRBV29-1; d_call: TRBD1; cdr3_nt: TGCAGCGTTGCCCCGGACAGGGCTAGCACAGATACGCAGTATTTT; cdr3_aa: CSVAPDRASTDTQYF
j_call: TRBJ2-1; clone_size: many; v_call: TRBV6-1; d_call: .; cdr3_nt: TGTGCCAGCAGTGAAGCGGAGATCAATGAGCAGTTCTTC; cdr3_aa: CASSEAEINEQFF
j_call: TRBJ2-7; clone_size: few; v_call: TRBV7-2; d_call: TRBD2; cdr3_nt: TGTGCCAGCAGCCCTGGACTAGCGGGTCCCTACGAGCAGTACTTC; cdr3_aa: CASSPGLAGPYEQYF
j_call: TRBJ1-5; clone_size: many; v_call: TRBV20-1; d_call: .; cdr3_nt: TGCAGTGTAGGGGTAAGCAATCAGCCCCAGCATTTT; cdr3_aa: CSVGVSNQPQHF
j_call: TRBJ2-7; clone_size: .; v_call: TRBV29-1; d_call: TRBD2; cdr3_nt: TGCAGCGTTACCGTAGGACTAGCGGGAGGGGGCGAGCAGTACTTC; cdr3_aa: CSVTVGLAGGGEQYF
j_call: TRBJ2-1; clone_size: few; v_call: TRBV7-2; d_call: TRBD2; cdr3_nt: TGTGCCAGCAGCTTGGAGACTAGCGGGAGAGAAGGGCAGTTCTTC; cdr3_aa: CASSLETSGREGQFF
j_call: TRBJ2-1; clone_size: many; v_call: TRBV12-3/TRBV12-4; d_call: .; cdr3_nt: TGTGCCAGCAGCCAAAATCGGTGGAATGAGCAGTTCTTC; cdr3_aa: CASSQNRWNEQFF
j_call: TRBJ2-5; clone_size: .; v_call: TRBV27; d_call: .; cdr3_nt: TGTGCCAGCAGCACCTATCTGGAGGAGACCCAGTACTTC; cdr3_aa: CASSTYLEETQYF
j_call: TRBJ2-7; clone_size: many; v_call: TRBV5-1; d_call: TRBD1; cdr3_nt: TGCGCCAGCAGCTGGGACCGGGACAGGGGTTACGAGCAGTACTTC; cdr3_aa: CASSWDRDRGYEQYF
j_call: TRBJ2-3; clone_size: .; v_call: TRBV20-1; d_call: TRBD2; cdr3_nt: TGCAGTGCTAGTTCCCGGGGGGGTCGCAGGGATATGCAGTATTTT; cdr3_aa: CSASSRGGRRDMQYF
j_call: TRBJ2-5; clone_size: few; v_call: TRBV11-2; d_call: .; cdr3_nt: TGTGCCAGCAGCATTGGACTTTTAGAGACCCAGTACTTC; cdr3_aa: CASSIGLLETQYF
j_call: TRBJ2-3; clone_size: many; v_call: TRBV7-9; d_call: .; cdr3_nt: TGTGCCAGCAGCTTCGGGCCAGATACGCAGTATTTT; cdr3_aa: CASSFGPDTQYF
j_call: TRBJ1-2; clone_size: .; v_call: TRBV19; d_call: .; cdr3_nt: TGTGCCAGCCGAAGTTCTAACTGTGGCTACACCTTC; cdr3_aa: CASRSSNCGYTF
j_call: TRBJ2-3; clone_size: many; v_call: TRBV7-9; d_call: TRBD1; cdr3_nt: TGTGCCAGCAGCCCCCGACAGGGGGAAACAGATACGCAGTATTTT; cdr3_aa: CASSPRQGETDTQYF
j_call: TRBJ1-2; clone_size: many; v_call: TRBV6-6; d_call: .; cdr3_nt: TGTGCCAGCACAACGACGGACACCTATGGCTACACCTTC; cdr3_aa: CASTTTDTYGYTF
j_call: TRBJ1-5; clone_size: many; v_call: TRBV6-6; d_call: .; cdr3_nt: TGTGCCAGCTTACCCGTCCGGGCTGATCAGCCCCAGCATTTT; cdr3_aa: CASLPVRADQPQHF
j_call: TRBJ1-1; clone_size: many; v_call: TRBV29-1; d_call: TRBD1; cdr3_nt: TGCAGCGTTGAAAGTTCGTGGGCAGGGGGGATGCTAGAAGCTTTCTTT; cdr3_aa: CSVESSWAGGMLEAFF
j_call: TRBJ1-5; clone_size: .; v_call: TRBV7-2; d_call: .; cdr3_nt: TGTGCCAGCAGCTTAGGCGGTGGCCAGGCTTATAGCAATCAGCCCCAGCATTTT; cdr3_aa: CASSLGGGQAYSNQPQHF
j_call: TRBJ2-7; clone_size: many; v_call: TRBV11-2; d_call: .; cdr3_nt: TGTGCCAGCAGCTTACGGACCTTCTACACTTTGGAGCAGTACTTC; cdr3_aa: CASSLRTFYTLEQYF
j_call: TRBJ2-2; clone_size: .; v_call: TRBV7-6; d_call: .; cdr3_nt: TGTGCCAGCAGCTCCGGGACCTTCACCGGGGAGCTGTTTTTT; cdr3_aa: CASSSGTFTGELFF
j_call: TRBJ1-1; clone_size: many; v_call: TRBV11-2; d_call: TRBD1; cdr3_nt: TGTGCCAGCAGTTATAGTACAGGGGCGGGGGACACTGAAGCTTTCTTT; cdr3_aa: CASSYSTGAGDTEAFF
j_call: TRBJ1-2; clone_size: few; v_call: TRBV18; d_call: .; cdr3_nt: TGTGCCAGCTCACCAGAACGGGGGTATGGCTACACCTTC; cdr3_aa: CASSPERGYGYTF
j_call: TRBJ2-7; clone_size: few; v_call: TRBV10-3; d_call: TRBD1; cdr3_nt: TGTGCCATCAGTCCATTTGCCAGGGGGCCTCGGGGCGAGCAGTACTTC; cdr3_aa: CAISPFARGPRGEQYF
j_call: TRBJ2-7; clone_size: many; v_call: TRBV30; d_call: .; cdr3_nt: TGTGCCTGGAGTGTAGACGGGGGCGCGACCTACGAGCAGTACTTC; cdr3_aa: CAWSVDGGATYEQYF
j_call: TRBJ2-3; clone_size: .; v_call: TRBV9; d_call: .; cdr3_nt: TGTGCCAGCAGCGTAGTGTCGGGGGCCGCAGATACGCAGTATTTT; cdr3_aa: CASSVVSGAADTQYF
j_call: TRBJ2-7; clone_size: .; v_call: TRBV29-1; d_call: TRBD2; cdr3_nt: TGCAGCGTTGCGGGCGGGAGTTACGAGCAGTACTTC; cdr3_aa: CSVAGGSYEQYF
j_call: TRBJ1-5; clone_size: .; v_call: TRBV10-2; d_call: .; cdr3_nt: TGCGCCAGCAGTACCGGTAGGGGTGGGCAGCCCCAGCATTTT; cdr3_aa: CASSTGRGGQPQHF
j_call: TRBJ2-3; clone_size: many; v_call: TRBV10-2; d_call: .; cdr3_nt: TGCGCCAGCAGTGTGAGCGCAGTAGGGGGGTCAGATACGCAGTATTTT; cdr3_aa: CASSVSAVGGSDTQYF
j_call: TRBJ2-2; clone_size: .; v_call: TRBV5-1; d_call: .; cdr3_nt: TGCGCCAGCTTGCCGGGGCGAGGGAACACCGGGGAGCTGTTTTTT; cdr3_aa: CASLPGRGNTGELFF
j_call: TRBJ2-1; clone_size: few; v_call: TRBV19; d_call: TRBD2; cdr3_nt: TGTGCCAGTAGTACCGGACTAGGTGAGCAGTTCTTC; cdr3_aa: CASSTGLGEQFF
j_call: TRBJ2-1; clone_size: many; v_call: TRBV2; d_call: .; cdr3_nt: TGTGCCAGCAGTGAAGGGTGGAGCTCCTACAATGAGCAGTTCTTC; cdr3_aa: CASSEGWSSYNEQFF
j_call: TRBJ2-7; clone_size: .; v_call: TRBV2; d_call: .; cdr3_nt: TGTGCCAGCCAGTCCCCCTACGAGCAGTACTTC; cdr3_aa: CASQSPYEQYF
j_call: TRBJ1-4; clone_size: many; v_call: TRBV2; d_call: TRBD1; cdr3_nt: TGTGCCAGCAGTGCCCGGACAGGAATACAGGATGAAAAACTGTTTTTT; cdr3_aa: CASSARTGIQDEKLFF
j_call: TRBJ2-1; clone_size: few; v_call: TRBV7-2; d_call: .; cdr3_nt: TGTGCCAGCAGTTGGGACTATGAGCAGTTCTTC; cdr3_aa: CASSWDYEQFF
j_call: TRBJ2-3; clone_size: many; v_call: TRBV4-1; d_call: TRBD2; cdr3_nt: TGCGCCAGCAGCCAAGAAAGAGCGGGGGGGCCAACAGATACGCAGTATTTT; cdr3_aa: CASSQERAGGPTDTQYF
j_call: TRBJ1-5; clone_size: .; v_call: TRBV27; d_call: .; cdr3_nt: TGTGCCAGCAGGGACAGCAATCAGCCCCAGCATTTT; cdr3_aa: CASRDSNQPQHF
j_call: TRBJ2-2; clone_size: many; v_call: TRBV11-3; d_call: TRBD1; cdr3_nt: TGTGCCAGCAGCTTACGGACAGGCGGGGAGCTGTTTTTT; cdr3_aa: CASSLRTGGELFF
j_call: TRBJ2-7; clone_size: few; v_call: TRBV20-1; d_call: .; cdr3_nt: TGCAGTTCCAATCACCCCGTCTTCCACGAGCAGTACTTC; cdr3_aa: CSSNHPVFHEQYF
j_call: TRBJ2-3; clone_size: .; v_call: TRBV9; d_call: .; cdr3_nt: TGTGCCAGCAGCGTCTGGGGGATCAACACAGATACGCAGTATTTT; cdr3_aa: CASSVWGINTDTQYF
j_call: TRBJ1-1; clone_size: .; v_call: TRBV2; d_call: .; cdr3_nt: TGTGCCAGAGGGCGGGGGACTGAAGCTTTCTTT; cdr3_aa: CARGRGTEAFF
j_call: TRBJ2-3; clone_size: many; v_call: TRBV28; d_call: TRBD2; cdr3_nt: TGTGCCAGTTTTGGAGGGGCGGTAGCGGGGGTAGATACGCAGTATTTT; cdr3_aa: CASFGGAVAGVDTQYF